Listed here are 29 T cell receptor beta chains from one sample, sequenced in a study of identical twins. TCRdb re-analysed the 5' RACE reads in MiXCR, keeping a single row per CDR3 protein. The table includes some 240,000 distinct CDR3 sequences, roughly 8% detected once. The sample was also reused in another study, on yellow fever vaccine responses in identical twins.

The material sequenced was CD8+ T cells sorted from blood. The receptors originated from a woman between 18 and 30 years old in good health.

The rearrangement links TRBV30 to TRBJ2-1; 10 bases are a match to TRBD1. Germline V gives CDR1 GTSNPN, CDR2 SVGIG (reference sequence). The CDR3 covers 13 residues. V trimming: 8 bases; J trimming: 7 bases; junction bases outside the gene matches: 8. CDR3 DNA sequence: TGTGCCCACCGGGACAGGGGATGGAATGAGCAGTTCTTC. It encodes CAHRDRGWNEQFF.

This clonotype was seen more than once but under ten times. The chain combines TRBV29-1 with TRBJ2-1, with 8 bases fitting TRBD2. The J segment lost 6 bases and the V segment lost 0 bases, leaving 10 bases of the junction unmatched. Germline CDR1 SQVTM, CDR2 ANQGSEA. This CDR3 is built from 16 residues. The CDR3 DNA reads TGCAGCGTTGAAGACCACTCGGGGGGGCCACGCAATGAGCAGTTCTTC. Residues: CSVEDHSGGPRNEQFF.

This clonotype was detected ten times or more. This rearrangement joins TRBV12-3 or TRBV12-4 to TRBJ2-2; the match to TRBD2 covers 8 bases. The trim removed 10 bases at V and 5 bases at J, leaving 9 bases unmatched. The CDR3 consists of 14 residues. CDR3 in amino acids: CATSGTRGTGELFF. The CDR3 DNA follows: TGTGCCACTTCCGGGACTAGGGGTACCGGGGAGCTGTTTTTT.

The chain links TRBV9 to TRBJ2-7; D is perhaps TRBD1 (6 bases). Trimming removed 2 bases at V and 5 bases at J, with 11 bases between. CDR1 is SGDLS, CDR2 YYNGEE, per germline. The CDR3 contains 13 residues. In DNA, the CDR3 is TGTGCCAGCAGCGTCGCACAGGGTAACGAGCAGTACTTC. Its protein is CASSVAQGNEQYF.

This chain links TRBV9 with TRBJ2-5, with TRBD2 matching over 11 bases. The CDR3 totals 13 residues. V was pared by 8 bases and J by 5 bases, with 5 bases of the junction left unmatched. Germline assignment: CDR1 SGDLS and CDR2 YYNGEE. CDR3 amino acids: CARTGTSGETQYF. DNA for the CDR3: TGTGCCAGAACCGGGACTAGCGGTGAGACCCAGTACTTC.

Concerning this clonotype: A much more abundant neighbour one base away suggests this may be a read error. The chain combines TRBV6-5 with TRBJ2-2, with D unclear. The CDR3 contains 13 residues. V lost 2 bases, J lost 3 bases, and 4 bases lay in between. Germline V CDR1 and CDR2: MNHEY, SVGAGI. The CDR3 bases are TGTGCCAGCAGTTACGGGGACACCGGGGAGCTGTTTTTT. It specifies CASSYGDTGELFF.

This clonotype was counted between two and nine times. The chain links TRBV20-1 to TRBJ2-7; a weak D match, TRBD1 (5 bases). This CDR3 has 13 amino acids. Germline V CDR1 and CDR2: DFQATT, SNEGSKA (reference sequence). V lost 6 bases, J lost 3 bases, and 15 bases lay in between. The CDR3 loop reads CSACDSVNYEQYF. The CDR3 nucleotides are TGCAGTGCCTGTGACAGTGTCAACTACGAGCAGTACTTC.

This clonotype was observed a handful of times. V is TRBV14 and J is TRBJ2-7, with 8 bases that match TRBD1. In germline, CDR1 is SGHDN, CDR2 FVKESK. V lost 1 base, J lost 6 bases, and 11 bases stayed unmatched. This CDR3 region has 16 residues. DNA for the CDR3: TGTGCCAGCAGCCAAGGGGAGGACAGGGACATACGCGAGCAGTACTTC. It encodes CASSQGEDRDIREQYF. Supplemented by reference TRBV14 and TRBJ2-7, the full variable domain reads EAGVTQFPSHSVIEKGQTVTLRCDPISGHDNLYWYRRVMGKEIKFLLHFVKESKQDESGMPNNRFLAERTGGTYSTLKVQPAELEDSGVYFCASSQGEDRDIREQYFGPGTRLTVT.

This clonotype occurred a few times. The V and J genes are TRBV12-3 or TRBV12-4 and TRBJ2-3, with a tentative D call TRBD2 (5 bases). There are 17 residues in the CDR3. Trimming removed 0 bases at V and 4 bases at J, with 17 bases between. In nucleotides, the CDR3 is TGTGCCAGCAGTTTAGCGCATATTCGAGGGCTCGCAGATACGCAGTATTTT. This codes for CASSLAHIRGLADTQYF.

This clonotype was detected many times. The chain carries TRBV29-1 and TRBJ1-1, with unresolved D. V lost 1 base to trimming and J lost 1 base, with 13 bases between them. The CDR3 consists of 15 residues. CDR1 is SQVTM and CDR2 is ANQGSEA in the germline V gene. The CDR3 nucleotides are TGCAGCGTTGAAGGGGTTGTAACATCGAACACTGAAGCTTTCTTT. The encoded protein is CSVEGVVTSNTEAFF. The full variable domain, with the rest looked up from reference TRBV29-1 and TRBJ1-1, is SAVISQKPSRDICQRGTSLTIQCQVDSQVTMMFWYRQQPGQSLTLIATANQGSEATYESGFVIDKFPISRPNLTFSTLTVSNMSPEDSSIYLCSVEGVVTSNTEAFFGQGTRLTVV.

The chain combines TRBV4-2 with TRBJ1-3; D is perhaps TRBD1 (5 bases). Trimming cost V 4 bases and J 3 bases, with 19 bases left between them. There are 17 residues in the CDR3. The V gene's germline CDR1 is LGHNA and CDR2 YNFKEQ. The CDR3 sequence: CASSPTMTRDRGNTIYF. DNA for the CDR3: TGTGCCAGCAGCCCGACGATGACCCGGGACCGTGGAAACACCATATATTTT.

This chain uses TRBV3-1 with TRBJ2-3, with 9 nucleotides matching TRBD1. This CDR3 contains 16 residues. V shed 3 bases and J 4 bases; nucleotides not matched to a gene: 8. The germline CDR1 and CDR2 sequences are LGHDT and YNNKEL (reference sequence). The CDR3 DNA follows: TGTGCCAGCAGCCATTCCGGGACAGGGAGCTCAGATACGCAGTATTTT. The encoded protein is CASSHSGTGSSDTQYF.

This sequence joins TRBV7-9 and TRBJ2-2; D is unclear. Looked up from germline, CDR1 is SEHNR and CDR2 is FQNEAQ (reference sequence). The CDR3 has 15 amino acids. Trimming shortened V by 5 bases and J by 0 bases, and 10 bases separated the two germline ends. The CDR3 DNA reads as TGTGCCAGCAGCCCTTTAGAAGCGAACACCGGGGAGCTGTTTTTT. The encoded protein is CASSPLEANTGELFF.

The chain combines TRBV4-1 with TRBJ2-1; the match to TRBD2 covers 9 bases. J was trimmed by 10 bases and V by 0 bases; bases with no gene match: 4. CDR1 and CDR2 from the germline V gene are MGHRA and YSYEKL. The CDR3 runs 14 residues. CDR3 protein: CASSQELAGREQFF. The CDR3 DNA reads as TGCGCCAGCAGCCAAGAGCTAGCGGGAAGGGAGCAGTTCTTC.

J is TRBJ2-7 and V is TRBV6-2 or TRBV6-3, with D perhaps matching TRBD2 (6 bases). Per the germline V gene, CDR1 is MNHEY and CDR2 is SVGEGT. This CDR3 contains 16 residues. V dropped 6 bases and J dropped 1 base, with 19 bases sitting between them. The CDR3 coding sequence is TGTGCCAGCAGCCGACGGGACTCCCTTTCTTCCTACGAGCAGTACTTC. Its translation: CASSRRDSLSSYEQYF.

The genes are TRBV29-1 and TRBJ2-2, with 12 bases that match TRBD1. After removal of 6 bases from V and 5 bases from J, the junction contained 4 bases not matched to a gene. Germline loops: CDR1 SQVTM, CDR2 ANQGSEA. The CDR3 extends over 14 amino acids. CDR3 protein: CSVRDRGLTGELFF. The CDR3 DNA sequence: TGCAGCGTGAGGGACAGGGGGCTTACCGGGGAGCTGTTTTTT.

This clonotype was detected ten times or more. The chain carries TRBV12-3 or TRBV12-4 and TRBJ2-5; 7 bases align to TRBD1. V gave up 6 bases and J gave up 5 bases; unmatched junction bases: 3. The CDR3 length is 12 residues. CDR3 sequence reads: CASSTGEETQYF. As DNA, the CDR3 is TGTGCCAGCAGCACAGGGGAGGAGACCCAGTACTTC.

In its sample, this clonotype was seen a few times. The V gene is TRBV9, the J gene TRBJ2-7; a possible D gene is TRBD1 (5 bases). V was shortened by 0 bases and J by 3 bases, with 19 bases between the two germline ends. Germline V CDR1 and CDR2: SGDLS, YYNGEE. The CDR3 loop spans 17 amino acids. CDR3 sequence reads: CASSVGSEGVVFYEQYF. CDR3 in DNA: TGTGCCAGCAGCGTAGGGTCCGAAGGGGTGGTGTTCTACGAGCAGTACTTC. Using reference TRBV9 and TRBJ2-7 for the parts outside the CDR3, the full variable domain is DSGVTQTPKHLITATGQRVTLRCSPRSGDLSVYWYQQSLDQGLQFLIQYYNGEERAKGNILERFSAQQFPDLHSELNLSSLELGDSALYFCASSVGSEGVVFYEQYFGPGTRLTVT.

This clonotype was picked up a small number of times. The chain links TRBV20-1 to TRBJ2-3; D not resolved. Per the germline V gene, CDR1 is DFQATT and CDR2 is SNEGSKA (reference sequence). The CDR3 totals 14 residues. Trimming took 1 base from V and 0 from J, leaving 8 bases between them. CDR3 sequence: CSARVGSSTDTQYF. In nucleotides, the CDR3 is TGCAGTGCTAGAGTGGGCAGTAGCACAGATACGCAGTATTTT.

The CDR3 is CASSISRDSALYNEQFF. In DNA form, the CDR3 reads TGTGCCAGCAGCATTAGCCGGGACAGTGCCCTCTACAATGAGCAGTTCTTC. The V and J genes are TRBV7-6 and TRBJ2-1, with 7 bases aligning to TRBD1. Germline V lookup: CDR1 SGHVS, CDR2 FNYEAQ. The CDR3 has 17 residues. V gave up 5 bases and J gave up 3 bases; unmatched junction bases: 13.

This chain joins TRBV7-9 and TRBJ2-1, with D possibly TRBD2 on 5 matching bases. The CDR3 is 12 amino acids. In germline, CDR1 is SEHNR, CDR2 FQNEAQ (reference sequence). V was pared by 4 bases and J by 8 bases, with 9 bases between. The CDR3 spells CASSSYSDEQFF. The CDR3, as DNA: TGTGCCAGCAGCTCCTATAGCGATGAGCAGTTCTTC.

This clonotype was detected only a few times. V usage is TRBV2 and J usage is TRBJ2-3, with a tentative D call TRBD2 (6 bases). The CDR3 loop spans 16 amino acids. Trimming took off 3 bases at V and 2 bases at J, with 15 bases between the two ends. Germline values: CDR1 SNHLY, CDR2 FYNNEI. In DNA form, the CDR3 reads TGTGCCAGCAGTGACCCGCGGGAACCAGACACAGATACGCAGTATTTT. This encodes CASSDPREPDTDTQYF.

There are a few counts of this clonotype. The chain joins TRBV27 to TRBJ2-7; D is uncertain. The CDR3 totals 13 residues. Trimming removed 2 bases from V and 6 bases from J, with 11 bases in between. The germline gives CDR1 MNHEY, CDR2 SMNVEV (reference sequence). The CDR3 sequence: CASSLGPTFEQYF. For the CDR3, the DNA is TGTGCCAGCAGTTTAGGCCCTACCTTCGAGCAGTACTTC.

Only a few counts were recorded for this clonotype. V usage is TRBV5-8 and J usage is TRBJ2-7; tentatively, D is TRBD1 or TRBD2 (5 bases each). Germline lookup yields CDR1 SGHTS and CDR2 YDEGEE. CDR3 length: 14 amino acids. V lost 7 bases and J 3 bases, leaving 17 bases between the germline ends. CDR3 nucleotide sequence: TGTGCCAGCCCCCTACTAGGGGACGTCTACGAGCAGTACTTC. It is translated as CASPLLGDVYEQYF.

The genes are TRBV12-3 or TRBV12-4 and TRBJ2-5; D possibly corresponds to TRBD2 (5 bases). Trimming took 5 bases from V and 8 from J, leaving 18 bases between them. There are 14 residues in the CDR3. In nucleotides, the CDR3 is TGTGCCAGCAGTGGGATCCCGGACTCCGTTACCCAGTACTTC. Translated: CASSGIPDSVTQYF.

A few counts support this clonotype. The chain combines TRBV11-1 with TRBJ2-3, with 7 bases identical to TRBD2. The J segment lost 1 base and the V segment lost 5 bases, leaving 6 bases of the junction unmatched. The germline gives CDR1 SGHAT, CDR2 FQDESV (reference sequence). This CDR3 contains 15 residues. In DNA, the CDR3 is TGTGCCAGCAGCCCCCCGGCGGGAGGCACAGATACGCAGTATTTT. Translated, it gives CASSPPAGGTDTQYF.

The chain is built from TRBV10-3 and TRBJ2-1; D might be TRBD1 (6 bases). Germline CDR1 reads ENHRY; CDR2 reads SYGVKD. V gave up 10 bases and J gave up 6 bases, with 13 bases separating them. The CDR3 is 12 residues long. In nucleotides, the CDR3 is TGTGCCAACGGACAGAATACCAATGAGCAGTTCTTC. Amino acid sequence: CANGQNTNEQFF.

This clonotype was found a few times. The rearrangement joins TRBV7-9 to TRBJ2-5; possible D gene TRBD1, 5 bases. Germline assignment: CDR1 SEHNR and CDR2 FQNEAQ (reference sequence). V shed 2 bases and J shed 1 base, with 8 bases lying between them. The CDR3 has 14 amino acids. The CDR3 DNA sequence: TGTGCCAGCAGCTTAAGGGGAACCCAAGAGACCCAGTACTTC. Protein sequence: CASSLRGTQETQYF.

This clonotype was seen a few times. The chain uses TRBV5-6 and TRBJ1-6; the match to TRBD1 covers 8 bases. Unmatched junction bases numbered 1, after V lost 2 bases and J lost 6 bases. The CDR3 loop spans 14 amino acids. Germline values: CDR1 SGHDT, CDR2 YYEEEE. The CDR3 region has the DNA TGTGCCAGCAGCTTCGGACAGGGTAATTCACCCCTCCACTTT. This encodes CASSFGQGNSPLHF.